A single sample gave rise to the 22 T cell receptor beta chains below, sequenced in a study of technical replicates of blood from several donors. Using immunoSEQ multiplex PCR, the repertoire was profiled, and TCRdb retains in-frame clones only, with some absent. Here the sample spans some 87,000 clones, roughly 96% being singletons. Sequenced material: T cells isolated from PBMCs. These TCRs come from a human donor in good health.

V is TRBV5-6 and J is TRBJ1-2; the match to TRBD1 covers 9 bases. The CDR3 loop spans 11 amino acids. V lost 4 bases and J lost 14; bases outside the gene matches: 6. Germline-derived CDR1 and CDR2 are SGHDT and YYEEEE. In nucleotides, the CDR3 is TGTGCCAGCAGCCTGGGACAGGGTGGGACCTTC. As protein: CASSLGQGGTF.

The J gene is TRBJ1-5, the V gene TRBV5-6, with a possible D match to TRBD1 (6 bases). V was trimmed by 3 bases and J by 5 bases, leaving 15 bases between them. The germline CDR1 and CDR2 sequences are SGHDT and YYEEEE. The CDR3 runs 15 residues. The CDR3 loop reads CASSSYRVVDQPQHF. The CDR3 DNA reads as TGTGCCAGCAGCTCATACAGGGTCGTGGATCAGCCCCAGCATTTT.

This chain joins TRBV5-1 and TRBJ1-1; D possibly corresponds to TRBD1 (5 bases). The CDR3 totals 14 residues. The germline V gene encodes CDR1 SGHRS and CDR2 YFSETQ. V lost 4 bases and J lost 6, with 16 bases in between. CDR3 loop: CASSPPGGVAEAFF. CDR3 coding DNA: TGCGCCAGCAGCCCCCCGGGGGGGGTGGCTGAAGCTTTCTTT.

The chain uses TRBV4-2 and TRBJ1-5, with D unclear. V lost 1 base and J 5 bases, leaving 6 bases between the germline ends. CDR1 is LGHNA and CDR2 is YNFKEQ in the germline V gene. The CDR3 totals 13 residues. CDR3 amino acids: CASSQGLDQPQHF. Written as DNA, the CDR3 is TGTGCCAGCAGCCAAGGACTGGATCAGCCCCAGCATTTT.

The chain carries TRBV18 and TRBJ2-7; 13 bases are a match to TRBD2. This CDR3 has 17 residues. CDR1 is KGHSH and CDR2 is LQKENI in the germline V gene. Germline trimming cut 5 bases from V and 2 bases from J; bases unmatched to any gene: 9. The CDR3 nucleotides are TGTGCCAGCTCATTAGGACTAGCGGGAGTGCTACCCTACGAGCAGTACTTC. It yields the protein CASSLGLAGVLPYEQYF.

This clone was counted a single time. The chain carries TRBV28 and TRBJ2-4, with a tentative D call TRBD1 (6 bases). Trimming removed 6 bases from V and 0 bases from J, with 12 bases in between. The CDR3 is 15 residues long. CDR1 MDHEN and CDR2 SYDVKM come from the germline V gene. CDR3 DNA sequence: TGTGCCAGCAGCTCGGACAGTGGAGCCAAAAACATTCAGTACTTC. It specifies CASSSDSGAKNIQYF.

CDR3 region: CASSLAGGSNYGYTF. CDR3 sequence (DNA): TGTGCCAGCAGTTTAGCGGGCGGGAGTAACTATGGCTACACCTTC. This chain connects TRBV27 to TRBJ1-2; no firm D call. Trimming pared 2 bases from V and 1 base from J, leaving 11 bases between. The germline CDR1 and CDR2 sequences are MNHEY and SMNVEV (reference sequence). The CDR3 runs 15 residues.

The rearrangement uses TRBV19 and TRBJ1-1; D is undetermined. The length of the CDR3 is 12 residues. In germline, CDR1 is LNHDA, CDR2 SQIVND (reference sequence). Deletions cut 0 bases from V and 7 bases from J, with 6 bases between. The CDR3 sequence is CASSIEPGEAFF. The CDR3 nucleotides are TGTGCCAGTAGTATAGAACCGGGTGAAGCTTTCTTT.

This chain joins TRBV6-1 and TRBJ2-7; 11 bases fit TRBD1. This CDR3 is built from 15 residues. Germline V gives CDR1 MNHNS, CDR2 SASEGT. V was clipped by 7 bases and J by 5 bases; unmatched bases: 10. CDR3 loop: CASTLGTGGFDEQYF. Written as DNA, the CDR3 is TGTGCCAGCACACTCGGGACAGGGGGTTTCGACGAGCAGTACTTC.

This chain uses TRBV7-3 with TRBJ2-3; 9 positions agree with TRBD2. The germline V gene encodes CDR1 SGHTA and CDR2 FQGTGA. The CDR3 contains 16 residues. Trimming at V came to 2 bases and at J to 0 bases, leaving 3 bases not matched to a gene. CDR3 in DNA: TGTGCCAGCAGCTTAGCGGGAGGGCCCAGCACAGATACGCAGTATTTT. As protein: CASSLAGGPSTDTQYF.

The chain has TRBV7-9 and TRBJ2-5; 9 bases fit TRBD1. Trimming cost V 5 bases and J 4 bases; bases outside gene matches: 11. CDR3 length equals 16 residues. Germline V CDR1 and CDR2: SEHNR, FQNEAQ (reference sequence). The CDR3, as DNA: TGTGCCAGCAGCCTCCGAGGGGGGGACAGGGCAGAGACCCAGTACTTC. It codes for CASSLRGGDRAETQYF. Using reference TRBV7-9 and TRBJ2-5 for the parts outside the CDR3, the full variable domain is DTGVSQNPRHKITKRGQNVTFRCDPISEHNRLYWYRQTLGQGPEFLTYFQNEAQLEKSRLLSDRFSAERPKGSFSTLEIQRTEQGDSAMYLCASSLRGGDRAETQYFGPGTRLLVL.

The rearrangement joins TRBV11-3 to TRBJ1-1, with D possibly matching TRBD1 (5 bases). CDR1 and CDR2 from the germline V gene are SGHNT and YENEEA. The V end lost 5 bases, the J end lost 7 bases, and 8 bases lay between the germline ends. The CDR3 is 11 residues long. DNA for the CDR3: TGTGCCAGCAGCACCGACAGTGAAGCTTTCTTT. It codes for CASSTDSEAFF.

This sequence joins TRBV7-3 and TRBJ2-3; 11 bases line up with TRBD2. Per germline, CDR1 SGHTA and CDR2 FQGTGA. The V gene end was trimmed by 5 bases and the J gene end by 4 bases; junction bases not matched to a gene: 5. The CDR3 length is 15 residues. CDR3: CASSEMTSGADTQYF. CDR3 nucleotides: TGTGCCAGCAGCGAAATGACTAGCGGGGCAGATACGCAGTATTTT.

In DNA form, the CDR3 reads TGTGCCAGCAGGGGGTACAGGGAATTACATGCTAACTATGGCTACACCTTC. Protein: CASRGYRELHANYGYTF. The rearrangement joins TRBV2 to TRBJ1-2, with D perhaps matching TRBD1 (6 bases). V was clipped by 6 bases and J by 0 bases, with 20 bases between them. Germline lookup yields CDR1 SNHLY and CDR2 FYNNEI. The CDR3 sequence is 17 residues long.

This clone was counted a single time. This chain joins TRBV9 and TRBJ2-7; TRBD2 aligns across 9 bases. Looked up from germline, CDR1 is SGDLS and CDR2 is YYNGEE. This CDR3 is built from 14 residues. The ends lost 3 bases at V and 6 bases at J; junction bases unmatched: 7. The CDR3 spells CASSARTSDSEQYF. Written as DNA, the CDR3 is TGTGCCAGCAGCGCCCGGACTAGCGATTCCGAGCAGTACTTC.

This sequence joins TRBV19 and TRBJ2-3, with 11 bases identical to TRBD2. With 3 bases clipped from V and 10 bases from J, the junction kept 6 bases outside the gene matches. The length of the CDR3 is 14 residues. The germline gives CDR1 LNHDA, CDR2 SQIVND (reference sequence). CDR3 loop: CASSISSGRRAQYF. Here the CDR3 DNA reads TGTGCCAGTAGTATTTCTAGCGGGAGGCGGGCGCAGTATTTT.

This clone showed up just once. The CDR3 does not close with the conserved phenylalanine or tryptophan, likely indicating a read error. The chain employs TRBV30 and TRBJ2-7, with D possibly TRBD2 on 7 matching bases. This CDR3 comprises 14 residues. The germline gives CDR1 GTSNPN, CDR2 SVGIG (reference sequence). The germline V and J ends were trimmed by 8 bases and 3 bases, with 20 bases remaining between them. CDR3 bases: TGTGCCGGAAGAGGACAGCGGGAAATCTACGAGCAGTACCTC. Encoded protein: CAGRGQREIYEQYL.

V gene TRBV9 combines with J gene TRBJ1-4; TRBD1 matches 10 bases. Germline V lookup: CDR1 SGDLS, CDR2 YYNGEE. The CDR3 runs to 15 residues. The V and J ends lost 4 bases and 8 bases, in that order; junction bases with no gene match: 8. The CDR3 protein is CASSPQTGGDEKLFF. The DNA of the CDR3 is TGTGCCAGCAGCCCTCAGACAGGGGGCGACGAAAAACTGTTTTTT.

This rearrangement joins TRBV7-2 to TRBJ1-5; no reliable D call. V was clipped by 4 bases and J by 4 bases, with 8 bases between them. This CDR3 has 13 amino acids. CDR1 is SGHTA and CDR2 is FQGNSA in the germline V gene. CDR3 protein: CASSSLVNQPQHF. CDR3 coding DNA: TGTGCCAGCAGCTCCCTCGTGAATCAGCCCCAGCATTTT.

The chain combines TRBV11-3 with TRBJ2-3, with D tentatively TRBD1 (5 bases). Between the trimmed V and J ends, which lost 5 bases and 5 bases, there was a span of 11 bases. CDR1 is SGHNT and CDR2 is YENEEA in the germline V gene. CDR3 size: 13 residues. CDR3 DNA sequence: TGTGCCAGCAGCCATTACACAGGAGATACGCAGTATTTT. Translation: CASSHYTGDTQYF.

V is TRBV7-9 and J is TRBJ1-4, with TRBD1 matching 9 bases. The germline CDR1 and CDR2 sequences are SEHNR and FQNEAQ (reference sequence). This CDR3 has 15 amino acids. V was pared by 1 base and J by 6 bases, with 3 bases of the junction left unmatched. In nucleotides, the CDR3 is TGTGCCAGCAGCTTAGGGGGACAGGGAGATGAAAAACTGTTTTTT. This sequence encodes CASSLGGQGDEKLFF. The whole variable domain, remainder taken from reference TRBV7-9 and TRBJ1-4, is DTGVSQNPRHKITKRGQNVTFRCDPISEHNRLYWYRQTLGQGPEFLTYFQNEAQLEKSRLLSDRFSAERPKGSFSTLEIQRTEQGDSAMYLCASSLGGQGDEKLFFGSGTQLSVL.

The chain links TRBV27 to TRBJ1-1, with D uncertain. The V end was cut by 8 bases, the J end by 0 bases, with 7 bases between. The germline V gene encodes CDR1 MNHEY and CDR2 SMNVEV (reference sequence). The CDR3 totals 12 residues. The CDR3 DNA is TGTGCCAGCGGGCAAGTGAACACTGAAGCTTTCTTT. Protein sequence: CASGQVNTEAFF.